Listed here is a single TCR beta chain. This sample was included in a study of a mutant IDH1 vaccine in newly diagnosed glioma. About the study: Treated patients showed a male proportion of approximately 62%, a female proportion of roughly 38%, and a mean age of around 40 years. Beforehand, treatment had been radiotherapy, temozolomide, or both; the majority received both.

Time point indicated: baseline, week 1 (first vaccination visit). The treatment: pre-vaccination baseline after standard-of-care therapy. Sequenced by immunoSEQ multiplex PCR; TCRdb stores in-frame clones only, minus some. The sample has tens of thousands of clones, about 82% seen once; the top ten hold about a fifth. The sequences come from PBMCs, collected from a glioma patient treated with radiotherapy, temozolomide or both. This TCR derives from a young man with glioma.

CDR3: CASSLSREETQYF. The CDR3 bases are TGTGCCAGCAGCTTAAGCCGGGAAGAGACCCAGTACTTC. The V call is TRBV7-9, the J call TRBJ2-5; the D is unclear. V was clipped by 2 bases and J by 3 bases, with 7 bases between them. There are 13 residues in the CDR3. Germline lookup yields CDR1 SEHNR and CDR2 FQNEAQ (reference sequence).